This TCR beta chain emerged from a study of blood T cell repertoires in COVID-19. V dropped 5 bases and J dropped 4; count of bases not matched to a gene: 7. Germline V gene lookup returns CDR1 SGHAT and CDR2 FQNNGV. This CDR3 is 15 amino acids long. Assay used: immunoSEQ multiplex PCR; TCRdb lists only in-frame clones, some missing. The table records 89,000 or so clones, about 96% of them present only once. Source material: peripheral blood. The sequence derives from a human donor with active COVID-19. The donor label of this sample is uncertain. This chain joins TRBV11-2 and TRBJ2-7, with TRBD2 matching 11 bases. In nucleotides, the CDR3 is TGTGCCAGCAGCCAACCTAGCGGGAGGAGGTACGAGCAGTACTTC. This gives the protein CASSQPSGRRYEQYF. Using reference TRBV11-2 and TRBJ2-7 for the parts outside the CDR3, the full variable domain is EAGVAQSPRYKIIEKRQSVAFWCNPISGHATLYWYQQILGQGPKLLIQFQNNGVVDDSQLPKDRFSAERLKGVDSTLKIQPAKLEDSAVYLCASSQPSGRRYEQYFGPGTRLTVT.